This TCR beta chain emerged from a study of OX40 agonist ivuxolimab in advanced cancers. Points from the study as a whole: Among T cells, CD8+ cells averaged more expanded clones than CD4+ cells. At 0.1 to 3.0 mg/kg and by week 6, clonal expansion occurred in CD4+ and CD8+ blood T cells. Antigen targets of the expanded peripheral T cells went undetermined.

About this clone itself: The antigen is not known.

CDR1 is LGHNA, CDR2 YSLEER, per germline. The junction had 7 bases not matched to a gene; V was cut back by 1 base and J by 8 bases. The CDR3 extends over 16 amino acids. Only in-frame clones appear in the TCRdb table, and some are missing; sequencing was by immunoSEQ multiplex PCR. The sample consists of 81,000 or so clones, about 93% of them appearing once. This chain joins TRBV4-3 and TRBJ1-6; 8 bases are a match to TRBD1. Here the sequenced sample was CD4+ or CD8+ T cells sorted from blood, taken in a trial of the OX40 agonist ivuxolimab. The origin of this receptor is an adult with an advanced solid tumor such as melanoma, head and neck, liver or kidney cancer. CDR3 DNA sequence: TGCGCCAGCAGCCAAGTGTCCGGACAGGGAGATTCACCCCTCCACTTT. Amino acids: CASSQVSGQGDSPLHF.